This TCR beta chain came from a study of blood T cell repertoires in COVID-19. This table comes from immunoSEQ multiplex PCR, and its TCRdb copy is limited to in-frame clones, with some not included. The table includes under 300,000 clones, just under 85% detected once. With V trimmed by 2 bases and J by 10 bases, 2 bases remained unmatched. Germline CDR1 is SEHNR and CDR2 is FQNEAQ (reference sequence). The CDR3 extends over 12 amino acids. The chain is built from TRBV7-9 and TRBJ1-1; 9 nucleotides align to TRBD1. The clonotype originates from a middle-aged man who had recovered from COVID-19. The specimen was PBMCs or T cells enriched from blood (not recorded which). CDR3 nucleotide sequence: TGTGCCAGCAGCTTAAGGACAGGGGTAGCTTTCTTT. Amino acids: CASSLRTGVAFF.